Following are 9 T cell receptor beta chains from one sample sequenced in a study of blood T cell repertoires in COVID-19. Repertoires were generated with immunoSEQ multiplex PCR, while TCRdb's copy carries only in-frame clones and drops some. The repertoire holds about 190,000 clones, with almost 85% as singletons. The sequenced material came from peripheral blood. The receptors were gathered from a woman aged 70-85 years with active or convalescent COVID-19.

This clone was seen only a few times. The V call is TRBV7-2, the J call TRBJ2-5; 11 bases line up with TRBD1. This CDR3 is built from 15 residues. V lost 7 bases, J lost 5 bases, and 9 bases stayed unmatched. In germline, CDR1 is SGHTA, CDR2 FQGNSA. The CDR3 coding sequence is TGTGCCAGCACCCAAACCGGGACAGGGGGTGAGACCCAGTACTTC. This gives the protein CASTQTGTGGETQYF.

Only one count was recorded for this clone. The V gene is TRBV27, the J gene TRBJ2-7; the match to TRBD1 covers 10 bases. The CDR3 is 18 residues long. V shed 5 bases, J shed 3 bases, and the junction held 16 bases outside the gene matches. The germline CDR1 and CDR2 sequences are MNHEY and SMNVEV (reference sequence). The CDR3 loop reads CASSTIRQGALGIYEQYF. CDR3 coding DNA: TGTGCCAGCAGTACTATTCGACAGGGGGCGCTTGGGATCTACGAGCAGTACTTC.

This clone is a singleton in its sample. V usage is TRBV19 and J usage is TRBJ1-1; unclear D gene. The CDR3 runs to 13 residues. Germline V gene data show CDR1 as LNHDA and CDR2 as SQIVND (reference sequence). V dropped 7 bases and J dropped 0 bases, with 9 bases sitting between them. Written as DNA, the CDR3 is TGTGCCAGTAACAGCCCTTTGAACACTGAAGCTTTCTTT. It is translated as CASNSPLNTEAFF.

The rearrangement links TRBV18 to TRBJ2-1; D is uncertain. CDR1 and CDR2 from the germline V gene are KGHSH and LQKENI. This CDR3 is built from 15 residues. Trimming took 2 bases from V and 7 from J, leaving 15 bases between them. The CDR3 DNA is TGTGCCAGCTCACCAGGCCCGGGTTCAAGGAATGAGCAGTTCTTC. This gives the protein CASSPGPGSRNEQFF.

The genes are TRBV4-1 and TRBJ1-3; D might be TRBD1 (5 bases). Germline V gene lookup returns CDR1 MGHRA and CDR2 YSYEKL. The CDR3 spans 18 residues. V was clipped by 3 bases and J by 0 bases, with 18 bases between them. The CDR3 bases are TGCGCCAGCAGCCAGGTGGACATGGGGTTTAGCTCTGGAAACACCATATATTTT. Translation: CASSQVDMGFSSGNTIYF.

Written as DNA, the CDR3 is TGCGCCAGCAGCTTGGGACTAGCGCTGACCTACGAGCAGTACTTC. This gives the protein CASSLGLALTYEQYF. The chain employs TRBV5-1 and TRBJ2-7; 8 bases are a match to TRBD2. There are 15 residues in the CDR3. In germline, CDR1 is SGHRS, CDR2 YFSETQ. Trimming removed 0 bases from V and 2 bases from J; junction bases left unmatched: 4.

CDR3 bases: TGTGCCAGCAGTTACGACATTAACACTGAAGCTTTCTTT. The encoded protein is CASSYDINTEAFF. The rearrangement joins TRBV6-5 to TRBJ1-1, with D unclear. This CDR3 comprises 13 residues. CDR1 is MNHEY, CDR2 SVGAGI, per germline. V was trimmed by 2 bases and J by 2 bases, leaving 6 bases between them.

In its sample, this clone was seen a few times. This chain connects TRBV6-5 to TRBJ2-7; D might be TRBD2 (5 bases). V dropped 5 bases and J dropped 3 bases, with 14 bases sitting between them. This CDR3 has 14 residues. Per the germline V gene, CDR1 is MNHEY and CDR2 is SVGAGI. The DNA for the CDR3 is TGTGCCAGCAGTCGTCAGGCGGGCCTCTACGAGCAGTACTTC. Its translation is CASSRQAGLYEQYF.

The chain has TRBV5-6 and TRBJ2-5; 8 nucleotides align to TRBD1. Germline V gene data show CDR1 as SGHDT and CDR2 as YYEEEE. The CDR3 spans 14 residues. V trimming: 5 bases; J trimming: 5 bases; junction bases outside the gene matches: 8. DNA of the CDR3: TGTGCCAGCAGAGGACAGGGAATGGGGGAGACCCAGTACTTC. Translation: CASRGQGMGETQYF.